This record concerns one T cell receptor (beta chain) sequence. The antigen is undetermined. This sample is drawn from a study of a mutant IDH1 vaccine in newly diagnosed glioma. Overall study context: Vaccinations, eight in total, occurred in weeks 1, 3, 5, 7, 11, 15, 19, 23. Most patients had radiochemotherapy with temozolomide before enrollment; others had one alone.

CDR3 size: 17 residues. The germline gives CDR1 MDHEN, CDR2 SYDVKM. J lost 0 bases, V lost 3 bases, and 7 bases had no gene match. Produced via immunoSEQ multiplex PCR; TCRdb's table is partial and in-frame only. The sample consists of tens of thousands of clones, approximately 82% of them appearing once. Time point given: week 5, during vaccination. Each vaccine dose was 300 ug of mutant IDH1 20-mer peptide, with topical imiquimod. The clonotype comes from a man aged 25 to 45 with glioma. The chain combines TRBV28 with TRBJ2-3, with 9 nucleotides matching TRBD2. The sequencing here drew on PBMCs, taken from a glioma patient whose treatment included an IDH1 peptide vaccine. In DNA, the CDR3 is TGTGCCAGCAGTTTTAGCGGGGGCCAGAGTAGCACAGATACGCAGTATTTT. Translated: CASSFSGGQSSTDTQYF.